This T cell receptor (beta chain) was sequenced in a study of PD-1 blockade in classical Hodgkin lymphoma. Study as a whole: It was nivolumab at 3 mg/kg, given intravenously every 2 weeks, that patients received. Findings and limits, study-wide: The diversity seen at baseline in complete responders resembled that of newly diagnosed patients. Patients who began taking nivolumab under 1 year after ASCT were left out.

CDR3 length equals 16 residues. The ends lost 6 bases at V and 3 bases at J; junction bases unmatched: 13. In germline, CDR1 is MNHNY, CDR2 SVGAGI (reference sequence). Here immunoSEQ multiplex PCR was the method, and the copy in TCRdb shows in-frame clones only, minus some. The table has about 100,000 clones, more than 85% seen once. Details on this clone: Its antigen is not identified.

Every patient had relapsed following autologous stem cell transplantation, and cohorts differed in brentuximab vedotin exposure. Specimen: peripheral blood mononuclear cells (PBMCs), collected before the second cycle of nivolumab. The TCR originated in a human donor with classical Hodgkin lymphoma. The chain recombines TRBV6-6 with TRBJ1-2, with 7 bases identical to TRBD1. CDR3 region: CASRLQGSRKDYGYTF. CDR3 DNA sequence: TGTGCCAGCAGATTACAGGGGTCCAGAAAAGACTATGGCTACACCTTC.